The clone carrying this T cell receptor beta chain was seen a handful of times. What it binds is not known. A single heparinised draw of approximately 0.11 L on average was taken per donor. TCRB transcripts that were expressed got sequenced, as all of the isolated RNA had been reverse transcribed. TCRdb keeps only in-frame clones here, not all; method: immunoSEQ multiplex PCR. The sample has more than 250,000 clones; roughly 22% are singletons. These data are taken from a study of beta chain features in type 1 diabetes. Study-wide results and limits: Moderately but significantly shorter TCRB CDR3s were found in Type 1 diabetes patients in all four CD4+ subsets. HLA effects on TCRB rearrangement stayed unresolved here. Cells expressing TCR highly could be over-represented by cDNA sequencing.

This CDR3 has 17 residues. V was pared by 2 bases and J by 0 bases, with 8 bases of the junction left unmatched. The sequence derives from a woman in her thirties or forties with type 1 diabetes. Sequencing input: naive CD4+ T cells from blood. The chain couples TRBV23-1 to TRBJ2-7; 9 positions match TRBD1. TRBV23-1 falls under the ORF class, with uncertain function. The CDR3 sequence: CASSQTRDRESSYEQYF. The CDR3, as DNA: TGCGCCAGCAGTCAAACCAGGGACAGGGAAAGCTCCTACGAGCAGTACTTC.